Ten or more counts support the clone carrying this T cell receptor (beta chain). This sample is part of a study of T-cell reconstitution after alpha-beta-depleted transplantation in children. Library preparation (for TCRbeta) was performed with unique molecular identifiers. MiXCR, run by TCRdb on the PCR reads, gives a single entry per CDR3 protein. The table lists around 400,000 distinct CDR3 sequences, roughly 11% of them singletons, with 4.5% to 6% in the top ten. The CDR3 loop spans 14 amino acids. Germline CDR1 reads DFQATT; CDR2 reads SNEGSKA (reference sequence). V dropped 5 bases and J dropped 1 base, with 12 bases sitting between them.

This sequence joins TRBV20-1 and TRBJ2-4; possibly TRBD2 for D (6 bases). The sequence derives from a human donor who donated a stem cell graft to a child with acute myeloid leukemia. The material was PBMCs from the stem cell graft donor, obtained from the stem cell graft. The CDR3 nucleotides read TGCAGTGCTTCGACTAGGTCGGCCAAAAACATTCAGTACTTC. It is translated as CSASTRSAKNIQYF.